The clone carrying this T cell receptor beta chain occurred a few times. The antigen is unknown. The CDR3 extends over 14 amino acids. CDR1 is LNHDA and CDR2 is SQIVND in the germline V gene (reference sequence). Trimming removed 7 bases at V and 7 bases at J, with 17 bases between. By 5'RACE template switching, TCR cDNA was produced, with a universal primer site and UMIs added in the process. Each CDR3 protein gets one entry after TCRdb re-called the 5' RACE reads with MiXCR. The sample yields hundreds of thousands of distinct CDR3 sequences, approximately 12% seen once. This record belongs to a study of T cells after yellow fever vaccination. Study-level information: For low cell numbers, libraries were made with SMART-Seq v4 Ultra Low Input. Study findings and constraints: Once the booster was given, most primary-vaccination clones reappeared, at 95% to 98% for CD4 and over 70% for CD8.

The sample was PBMCs, taken on the day of the yellow fever booster vaccination. This sequence was found in a young man who received the YFV17D yellow fever vaccine. V and J are TRBV19 and TRBJ2-1, with D hard to call. The DNA of the CDR3 is TGTGCCAGTACCCCTGGCTGGGTCGGGAATGAGCAGTTCTTC. It yields the protein CASTPGWVGNEQFF.